The rows below give T cell receptor beta chains drawn from one sample of a study of T cells in Graves' hyperthyroidism and ophthalmopathy. In TCRdb, the multiplex PCR reads were re-called with MiXCR into one record per CDR3 protein. The profile covers around 350,000 distinct CDR3 sequences, with 14% appearing a single time and roughly a fifth taken by the ten largest. The sample taken for sequencing was blood. These receptors were collected from a woman aged 30 to 39 with Graves' ophthalmopathy. Both conserved end residues are part of each CDR3. A D gene is named only where the DNA matches it firmly. A clone size is listed for some rows: how often the clone was seen (once, few, many), or a class if it is expanded.

TRBJ2-1 | TRBD1 | TRBV12-3/TRBV12-4 | many | 12 | TGTGCCAGCAGCACAGGGGTGAATGAGCAGTTCTTC | CASSTGVNEQFF
TRBJ1-4 | TRBD1 | TRBV27 | NA | 13 | TGTGCCAGCAGACTCAGGGGGTTTGAAAAACTGTTTTTT | CASRLRGFEKLFF
TRBJ2-1 | NA | TRBV11-2 | many | 16 | TGTGCCAGCAGCCCATATTCAGGGATTCCCTACAATGAGCAGTTCTTC | CASSPYSGIPYNEQFF
TRBJ1-2 | NA | TRBV19 | many | 13 | TGTGCCAGTACCACGGATGGCTTCTATGGCTACACCTTC | CASTTDGFYGYTF
TRBJ2-2 | TRBD1 | TRBV28 | many | 14 | TGTGCCAGCAGTCCAGGGGGAAACACCGGGGAGCTGTTTTTT | CASSPGGNTGELFF
TRBJ2-1 | TRBD1 | TRBV7-9 | many | 14 | TGTGCCAGCAGCCCCTGGGACAGGGACAATGAGCAGTTCTTC | CASSPWDRDNEQFF
TRBJ1-6 | NA | TRBV30 | many | 14 | TGTGCCTGGAGAGGACAGTCCAACAATTCACCCCTCCACTTT | CAWRGQSNNSPLHF
TRBJ1-2 | NA | TRBV7-9 | many | 16 | TGTGCCAGCAGCTTAGCAGACATTTCGGCGCGCTATGGCTACACCTTC | CASSLADISARYGYTF
TRBJ1-2 | TRBD1 | TRBV28 | few | 15 | TGTGCCACCCCAGGCAGGGGACAGGGGACTTATGGCTACACCTTC | CATPGRGQGTYGYTF
TRBJ2-2 | NA | TRBV28 | once | 17 | TGTGCCAGCAGGACGCCAGACCTTTTAAGAAACACCGGGGAGCTGTTTTTT | CASRTPDLLRNTGELFF
TRBJ2-2 | NA | TRBV6-1 | NA | 16 | TGTGCCAGCAGTTATGGGATTTCGGTGAACACCGGGGAGCTGTTTTTT | CASSYGISVNTGELFF
TRBJ2-7 | TRBD1 | TRBV7-9 | many | 15 | TGTGCCAGCAGGCAAGGGACAGGGCAAAGCCACGAGCAGTACTTC | CASRQGTGQSHEQYF
TRBJ1-1 | NA | TRBV5-5 | many | 17 | TGTGCCAGCAGCTTGGGCTTGGGGGGCGCGGCGAACACTGAAGCTTTCTTT | CASSLGLGGAANTEAFF
TRBJ1-6 | NA | TRBV5-1 | medium-sized | 15 | TGCGCCAGCAGCTTGGAAGGGGGTTATAATTCACCCCTCCACTTT | CASSLEGGYNSPLHF
TRBJ2-7 | TRBD1 | TRBV3-1 | many | 15 | TGTGCCAGCAGCGCCCGAACACAGGGGCCCTACGAGCAGTACTTC | CASSARTQGPYEQYF